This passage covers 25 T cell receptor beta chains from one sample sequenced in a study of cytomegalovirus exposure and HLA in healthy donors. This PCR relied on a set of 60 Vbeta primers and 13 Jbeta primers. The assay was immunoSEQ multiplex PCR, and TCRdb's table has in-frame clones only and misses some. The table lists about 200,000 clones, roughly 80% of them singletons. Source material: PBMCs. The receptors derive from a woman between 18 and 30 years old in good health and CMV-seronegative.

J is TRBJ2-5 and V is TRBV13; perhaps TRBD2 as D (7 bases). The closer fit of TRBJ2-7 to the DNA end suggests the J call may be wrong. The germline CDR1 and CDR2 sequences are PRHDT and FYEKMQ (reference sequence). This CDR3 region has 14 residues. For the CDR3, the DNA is TGTGCCAGCAGCTCTCGGGGGGCTTCCTACGAGCAGTACTTC. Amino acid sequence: CASSSRGASYEQYF.

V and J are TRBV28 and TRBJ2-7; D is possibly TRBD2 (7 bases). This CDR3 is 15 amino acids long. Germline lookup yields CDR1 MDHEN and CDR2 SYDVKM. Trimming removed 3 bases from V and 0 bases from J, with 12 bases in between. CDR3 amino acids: CASSLAGEGSYEQYF. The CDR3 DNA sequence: TGTGCCAGCAGTTTGGCAGGGGAGGGCTCCTACGAGCAGTACTTC.

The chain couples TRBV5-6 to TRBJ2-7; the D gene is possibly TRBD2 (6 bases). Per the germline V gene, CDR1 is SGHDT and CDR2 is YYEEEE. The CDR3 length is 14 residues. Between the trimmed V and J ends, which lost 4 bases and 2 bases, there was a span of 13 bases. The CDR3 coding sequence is TGTGCCAGCAGCCTTGGAGGGAACGCCTACGAGCAGTACGTC. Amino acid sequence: CASSLGGNAYEQYV.

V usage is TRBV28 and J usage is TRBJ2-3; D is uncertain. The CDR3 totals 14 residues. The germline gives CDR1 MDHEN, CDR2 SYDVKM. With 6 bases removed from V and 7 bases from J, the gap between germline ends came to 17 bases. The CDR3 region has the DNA TGTGCCAGCAGCCTCGGGTGGAGCACGAATACGCAGTATTTT. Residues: CASSLGWSTNTQYF.

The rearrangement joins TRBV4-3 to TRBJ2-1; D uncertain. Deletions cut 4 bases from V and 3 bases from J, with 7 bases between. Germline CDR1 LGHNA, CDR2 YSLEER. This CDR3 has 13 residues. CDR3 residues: CASSLFLYNEQFF. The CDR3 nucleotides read TGCGCCAGCAGCCTGTTTCTCTACAATGAGCAGTTCTTC.

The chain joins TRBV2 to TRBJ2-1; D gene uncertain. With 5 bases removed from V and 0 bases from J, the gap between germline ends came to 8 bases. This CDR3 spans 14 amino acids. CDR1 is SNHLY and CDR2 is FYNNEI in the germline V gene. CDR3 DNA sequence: TGTGCCAGCAGTCAGGCGATCTCCTACAATGAGCAGTTCTTC. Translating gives CASSQAISYNEQFF.

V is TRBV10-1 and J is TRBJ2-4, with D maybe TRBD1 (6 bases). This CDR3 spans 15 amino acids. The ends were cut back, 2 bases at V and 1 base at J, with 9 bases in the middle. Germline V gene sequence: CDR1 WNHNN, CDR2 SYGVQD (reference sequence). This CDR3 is CASSETGPAKNIQYF. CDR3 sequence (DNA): TGCGCCAGCAGTGAGACAGGGCCCGCCAAAAACATTCAGTACTTC.

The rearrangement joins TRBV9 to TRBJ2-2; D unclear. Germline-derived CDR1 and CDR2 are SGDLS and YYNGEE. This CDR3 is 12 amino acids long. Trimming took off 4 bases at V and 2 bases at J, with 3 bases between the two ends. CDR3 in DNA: TGTGCCAGCAGCCATAACACCGGGGAGCTGTTTTTT. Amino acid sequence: CASSHNTGELFF.

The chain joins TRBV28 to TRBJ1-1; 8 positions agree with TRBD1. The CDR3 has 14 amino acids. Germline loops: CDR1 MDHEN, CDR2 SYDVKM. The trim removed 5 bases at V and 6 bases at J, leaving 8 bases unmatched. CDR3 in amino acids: CASSPQGVLAEAFF. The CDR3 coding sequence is TGTGCCAGCAGTCCACAGGGGGTTTTGGCTGAAGCTTTCTTT.

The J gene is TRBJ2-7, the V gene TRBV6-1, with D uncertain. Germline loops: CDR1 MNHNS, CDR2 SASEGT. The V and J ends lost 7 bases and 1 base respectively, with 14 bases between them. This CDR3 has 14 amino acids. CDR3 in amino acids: CASNPRFRSYEQYV. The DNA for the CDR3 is TGTGCCAGCAACCCTAGGTTCCGATCCTACGAGCAGTACGTC.

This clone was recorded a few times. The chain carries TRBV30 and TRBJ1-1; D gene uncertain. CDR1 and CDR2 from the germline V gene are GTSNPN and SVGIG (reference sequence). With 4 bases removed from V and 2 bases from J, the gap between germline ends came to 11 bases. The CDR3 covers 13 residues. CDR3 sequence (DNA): TGTGCCTGGACTCGGACGGGAAACACTGAAGCTTTCTTT. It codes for CAWTRTGNTEAFF.

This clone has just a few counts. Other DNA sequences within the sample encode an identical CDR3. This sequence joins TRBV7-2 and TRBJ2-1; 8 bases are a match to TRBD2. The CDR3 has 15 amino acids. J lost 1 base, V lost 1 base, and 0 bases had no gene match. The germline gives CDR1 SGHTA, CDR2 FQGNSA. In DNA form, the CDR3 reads TGTGCCAGCAGCTTAGGACTAGCGTCCTACAATGAGCAGTTCTTC. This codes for CASSLGLASYNEQFF.

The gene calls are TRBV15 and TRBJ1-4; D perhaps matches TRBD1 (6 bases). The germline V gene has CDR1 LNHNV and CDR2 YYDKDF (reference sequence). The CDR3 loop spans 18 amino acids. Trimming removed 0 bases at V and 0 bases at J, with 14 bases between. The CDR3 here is CATSRDFLTGTTNEKLFF. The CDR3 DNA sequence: TGTGCCACCAGCAGAGATTTCTTGACAGGAACAACTAATGAAAAACTGTTTTTT.

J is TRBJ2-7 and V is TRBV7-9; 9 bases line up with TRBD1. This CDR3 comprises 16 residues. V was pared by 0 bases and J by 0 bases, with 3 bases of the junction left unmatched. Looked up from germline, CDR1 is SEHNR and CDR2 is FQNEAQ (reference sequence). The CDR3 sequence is CASSLAGTGRSYEQYF. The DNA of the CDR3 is TGTGCCAGCAGCTTAGCAGGGACAGGGCGCTCCTACGAGCAGTACTTC.

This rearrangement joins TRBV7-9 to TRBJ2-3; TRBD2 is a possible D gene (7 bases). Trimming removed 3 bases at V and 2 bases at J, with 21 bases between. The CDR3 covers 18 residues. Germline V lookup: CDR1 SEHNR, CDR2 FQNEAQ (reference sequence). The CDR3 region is CASSLLQEGRGYTDTQYF. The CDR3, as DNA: TGTGCCAGCAGCTTGCTCCAGGAGGGGAGGGGGTACACAGATACGCAGTATTTT.

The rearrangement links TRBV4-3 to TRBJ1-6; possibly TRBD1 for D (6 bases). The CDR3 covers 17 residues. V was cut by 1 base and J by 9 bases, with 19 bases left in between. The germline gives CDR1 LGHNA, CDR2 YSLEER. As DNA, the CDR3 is TGCGCCAGCAGCCAAGGGCAAGGTACAGGGCGGACTTCACCCCTCCACTTT. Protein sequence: CASSQGQGTGRTSPLHF.

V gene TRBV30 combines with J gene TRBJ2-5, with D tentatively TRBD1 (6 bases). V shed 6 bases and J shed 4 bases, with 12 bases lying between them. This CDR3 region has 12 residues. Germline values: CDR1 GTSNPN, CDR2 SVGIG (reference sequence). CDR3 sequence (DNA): TGTGCCTGTCTAGGGGGTCGAGAGACCCAGTACTTC. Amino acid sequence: CACLGGRETQYF.

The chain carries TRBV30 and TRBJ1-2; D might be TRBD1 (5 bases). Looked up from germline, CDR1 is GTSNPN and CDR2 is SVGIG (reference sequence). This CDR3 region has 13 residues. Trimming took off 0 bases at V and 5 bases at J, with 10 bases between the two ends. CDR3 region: CAWSVGTTYGYTF. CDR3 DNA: TGTGCCTGGAGTGTAGGGACTACTTATGGCTACACCTTC.

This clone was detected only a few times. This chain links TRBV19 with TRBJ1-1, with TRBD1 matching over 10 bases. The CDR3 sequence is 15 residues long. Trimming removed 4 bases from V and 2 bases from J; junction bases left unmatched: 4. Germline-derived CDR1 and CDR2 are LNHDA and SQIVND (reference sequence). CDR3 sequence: CASSTRDRGNTEAFF. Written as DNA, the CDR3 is TGTGCCAGTAGTACCCGGGACAGGGGTAACACTGAAGCTTTCTTT.

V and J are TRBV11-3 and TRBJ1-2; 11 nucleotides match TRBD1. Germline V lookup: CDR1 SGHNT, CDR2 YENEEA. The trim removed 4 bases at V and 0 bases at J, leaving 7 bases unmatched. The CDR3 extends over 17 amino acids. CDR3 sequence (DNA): TGTGCCAGCAGCTCGGGACAGGGGGGCATTTCTAACTATGGCTACACCTTC. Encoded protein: CASSSGQGGISNYGYTF. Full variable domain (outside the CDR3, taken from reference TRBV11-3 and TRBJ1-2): EAGVVQSPRYKIIEKKQPVAFWCNPISGHNTLYWYLQNLGQGPELLIRYENEEAVDDSQLPKDRFSAERLKGVDSTLKIQPAELGDSAVYLCASSSGQGGISNYGYTFGSGTRLTVV.

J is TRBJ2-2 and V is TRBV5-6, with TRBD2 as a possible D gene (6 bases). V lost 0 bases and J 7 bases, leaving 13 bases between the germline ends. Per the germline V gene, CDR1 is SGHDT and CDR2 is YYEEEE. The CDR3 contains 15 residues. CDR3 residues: CASSLVGGAGGELFF. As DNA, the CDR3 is TGTGCCAGCAGCTTGGTCGGGGGTGCGGGCGGGGAGCTGTTTTTT.

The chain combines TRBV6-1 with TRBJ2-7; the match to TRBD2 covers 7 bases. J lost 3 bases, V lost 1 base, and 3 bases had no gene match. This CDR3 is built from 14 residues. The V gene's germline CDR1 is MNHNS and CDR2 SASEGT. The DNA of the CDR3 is TGTGCCAGCAGTGAAGGCTCGGGGGGCTACGAGCAGTACTTC. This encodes CASSEGSGGYEQYF.

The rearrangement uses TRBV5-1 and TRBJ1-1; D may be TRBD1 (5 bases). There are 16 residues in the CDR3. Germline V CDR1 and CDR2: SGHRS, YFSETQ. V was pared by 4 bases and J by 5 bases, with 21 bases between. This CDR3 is CASSVERSGRGTEAFF. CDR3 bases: TGCGCCAGCAGCGTAGAACGATCGGGACGGGGGACTGAAGCTTTCTTT.

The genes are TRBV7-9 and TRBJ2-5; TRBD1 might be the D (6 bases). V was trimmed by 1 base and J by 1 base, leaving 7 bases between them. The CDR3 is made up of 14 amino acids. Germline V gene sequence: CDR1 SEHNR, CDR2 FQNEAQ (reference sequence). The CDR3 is CASSLVQGQETQYF. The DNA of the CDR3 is TGTGCCAGCAGCTTAGTACAGGGCCAAGAGACCCAGTACTTC.

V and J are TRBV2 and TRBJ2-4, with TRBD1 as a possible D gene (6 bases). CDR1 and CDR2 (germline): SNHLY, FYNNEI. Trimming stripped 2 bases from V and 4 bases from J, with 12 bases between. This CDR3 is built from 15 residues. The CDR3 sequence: CASSEQGTPKNIQYF. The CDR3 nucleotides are TGTGCCAGCAGTGAACAGGGGACACCTAAAAACATTCAGTACTTC. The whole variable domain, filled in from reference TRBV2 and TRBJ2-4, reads EPEVTQTPSHQVTQMGQEVILRCVPISNHLYFYWYRQILGQKVEFLVSFYNNEISEKSEIFDDQFSVERPDGSNFTLKIRSTKLEDSAMYFCASSEQGTPKNIQYFGAGTRLSVL.